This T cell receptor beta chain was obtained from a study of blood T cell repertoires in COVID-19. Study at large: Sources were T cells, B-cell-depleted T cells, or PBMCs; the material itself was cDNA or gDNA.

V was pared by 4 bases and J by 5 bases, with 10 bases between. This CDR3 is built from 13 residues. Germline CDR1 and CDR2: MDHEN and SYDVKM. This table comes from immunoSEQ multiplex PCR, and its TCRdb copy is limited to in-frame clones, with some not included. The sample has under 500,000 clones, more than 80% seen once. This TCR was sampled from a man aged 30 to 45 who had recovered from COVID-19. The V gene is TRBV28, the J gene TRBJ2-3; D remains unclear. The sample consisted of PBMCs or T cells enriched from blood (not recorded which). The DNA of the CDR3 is TGTGCCAGCAGTTATCGCTACCAAGATACGCAGTATTTT. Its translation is CASSYRYQDTQYF. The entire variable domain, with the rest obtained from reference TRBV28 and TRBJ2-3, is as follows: DVKVTQSSRYLVKRTGEKVFLECVQDMDHENMFWYRQDPGLGLRLIYFSYDVKMKEKGDIPEGYSVSREKKERFSLILESASTNQTSMYLCASSYRYQDTQYFGPGTRLTVL.